The T cell receptor (beta chain) under discussion was sequenced for a study of T cells in Graves' hyperthyroidism and ophthalmopathy. Germline values: CDR1 SGHRS, CDR2 YFSETQ. The junction had 7 bases not matched to a gene; V was cut back by 0 bases and J by 2 bases. CDR3 length: 18 residues. This clonotype came up many times. TCR beta CDR3 regions were amplified from RNA. With the HTBI primer set, the TCR CDR3 went through a first round of RT-PCR. One entry per CDR3 protein, called by TCRdb with MiXCR from the multiplex PCR reads. The repertoire holds about 360,000 distinct CDR3 sequences, around 16% seen once, with around 30% in the top ten. Participants, patients aged 18 to 65, had newly diagnosed hyperthyroidism with a duration under 2 months. Initially, at the first diagnosis of hyperthyroidism and before any ophthalmopathy symptoms, blood was sampled.

This chain uses TRBV5-1 with TRBJ2-7; 14 bases map to TRBD2. The sample taken for sequencing was blood. This TCR derives from a woman under 30 with Graves' hyperthyroidism that later progressed to Graves' ophthalmopathy. CDR3 residues: CASSLDGTSGRVAYEQYF. CDR3 nucleotide sequence: TGCGCCAGCAGCTTGGACGGGACTAGCGGGAGAGTGGCCTACGAGCAGTACTTC.